Described below is a single T cell receptor beta chain sequence and its context. CDR1 is MDHEN, CDR2 SYDVKM, per germline. Trimming pared 4 bases from V and 7 bases from J, leaving 19 bases between. The CDR3 consists of 15 residues. The data originate from a study of blood T cell repertoires in COVID-19. As for the study in general: Samples came from the United States, Italy and Spain, spanning acute and convalescent COVID-19. PBMCs, B-cell-depleted T cells, or T cells were the source of the cDNA or gDNA that made up the material.

The age range of participants was about 18 to 95 years, with residence in more than 20 US areas. Membership in each cohort depended on participant-reported clinical history. The data were produced by immunoSEQ multiplex PCR, yet TCRdb's version contains in-frame clones alone and is incomplete. This table has roughly 180,000 clones, more than 65% appearing once. The chain joins TRBV28 to TRBJ1-2; a possible D gene is TRBD1 (6 bases). Sequenced: PBMCs or T cells enriched from blood (not recorded which). This TCR came from a man aged 45 to 65 who had recovered from COVID-19. The CDR3 DNA reads as TGTGCCAGCAGTTCCCCGGGGGGGCCGCTTGGTGGCTACACCTTC. Its protein product is CASSSPGGPLGGYTF.